The T cell receptor (beta chain) described here comes from a study of blood T cell repertoires in COVID-19. In the study overall: Spain, Italy and the United States supplied samples that represented acute and convalescent COVID-19.

Sequencing was performed with immunoSEQ multiplex PCR; in TCRdb, only in-frame clones are kept and a portion is missing. The sample includes roughly 350,000 clones, 75% to 90% seen only once; the top ten take nearly 6.5%. Enrollment of patients from Seattle took place during active infection, with longitudinal follow-up. The CDR3 sequence is 20 residues long. Unmatched junction bases numbered 13, after V lost 0 bases and J lost 1 base. The V gene's germline CDR1 is MNHEY and CDR2 SVGEGT. This receptor was identified in a woman aged 50 to 60 with COVID-19, enrolled during active disease. The V call is TRBV6-2 or TRBV6-3, the J call TRBJ2-1, with 9 positions matching TRBD2. Sequenced material: peripheral blood. CDR3 sequence: CASSYSLLDLAGVSYNEQFF. The CDR3 DNA is TGTGCCAGCAGTTACTCCCTCCTCGACTTAGCGGGAGTATCCTACAATGAGCAGTTCTTC.